The text below deals with one T cell receptor (beta chain). Germline lookup yields CDR1 GTSNPN and CDR2 SVGIG (reference sequence). The CDR3 runs 11 residues. The germline V and J ends were trimmed by 5 bases and 5 bases, with 10 bases remaining between them. This specimen belongs to a study of cytomegalovirus exposure and HLA in healthy donors. 60 Vbeta and 13 Jbeta primers were used in PCR. Data came from immunoSEQ multiplex PCR; TCRdb stores just in-frame clones and leaves some out. This sample carries roughly 100,000 clones, 65% to 90% of them seen once, and the ten largest clones take 6.9%. Everyone who donated was a healthy bone marrow donor.

The sequenced material came from PBMCs. The sequence was obtained from a man aged 25-45 years in good health and CMV-seropositive. This chain uses TRBV30 with TRBJ2-7; D possibly corresponds to TRBD1 (6 bases). The CDR3 bases are TGTGCCTGGCAACAGGGTAACGAGCAGTACTTC. Translated: CAWQQGNEQYF.